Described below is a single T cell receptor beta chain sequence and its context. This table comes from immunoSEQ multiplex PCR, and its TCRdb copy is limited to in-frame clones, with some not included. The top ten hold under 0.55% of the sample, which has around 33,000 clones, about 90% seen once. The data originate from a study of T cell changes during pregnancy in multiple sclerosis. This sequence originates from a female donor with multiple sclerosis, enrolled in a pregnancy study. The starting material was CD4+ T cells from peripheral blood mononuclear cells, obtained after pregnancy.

CDR3 coding DNA: TGTGCCAGCAGTTTATTAGCGGGAGGGGGTGTCGGGGAGCTGTTTTTT. Translating it yields CASSLLAGGGVGELFF. V gene TRBV6-5 combines with J gene TRBJ2-2, with 11 positions matching TRBD2. The CDR3 consists of 16 residues. After removal of 4 bases from V and 7 bases from J, the junction contained 8 bases not matched to a gene. Germline V CDR1 and CDR2: MNHEY, SVGAGI.